This T cell receptor (beta chain) appears in the sequencing data of a study of regulatory and conventional T cells in breast cancer. This CDR3 is built from 13 residues. Trimming shortened V by 6 bases and J by 2 bases, and 10 bases separated the two germline ends. The germline V gene has CDR1 MNHEY and CDR2 SVGAGI. Using its own MiXCR run on the PCR reads, TCRdb lists one record per CDR3 protein. The repertoire holds under 20,000 distinct CDR3 sequences, with around a third as singletons. The source is a female donor in good health. The V and J genes are TRBV6-5 and TRBJ1-1; the D gene is possibly TRBD1 (5 bases). Material: conventional T cells from blood. The CDR3 reads CASRRGRNTEAFF. The CDR3 region has the DNA TGTGCCAGCAGAAGGGGAAGAAACACTGAAGCTTTCTTT.